What follows describes a single TCR beta chain. Its antigen remains unidentified. Following extraction, RNA underwent reverse transcription to cDNA, which served as the sequencing template. Some clones are missing from TCRdb's copy, which holds only in-frame ones; the method was immunoSEQ multiplex PCR. Found here are approximately 150,000 clones, 58% of them singletons; the top ten hold approximately 16%. The record originates from a study of CD8+ T cells in alopecia areata. Whole-study context: Dosing spanned 6 to 18 months on tofacitinib, then 6 months off drug. General study results and limits: There was only one nonresponder, so it was unclear how baseline CD8+ expansion relates to response.

Treatment here: oral pan-JAK inhibitor, 5-10 mg twice daily. Germline assignment: CDR1 LNHNV and CDR2 YYDKDF (reference sequence). This CDR3 has 12 amino acids. Trimming left V 5 bases short and J 10 bases short, with 14 bases between. This clonotype originated in a human donor with alopecia areata. The chain joins TRBV15 to TRBJ1-1, with no clear D. Sequencing used CD4+ T cells sorted from blood, obtained at roughly week 58, from a patient treated with tofacitinib. In nucleotides, the CDR3 is TGTGCCACCAGCGATAGCCCAACGACAGCTTTCTTT. Translating it yields CATSDSPTTAFF. The variable domain in full, with the rest retrieved from reference TRBV15 and TRBJ1-1, is DAMVIQNPRYQVTQFGKPVTLSCSQTLNHNVMYWYQQKSSQAPKLLFHYYDKDFNNEADTPDNFQSRRPNTSFCFLDIRSPGLGDTAMYLCATSDSPTTAFFGQGTRLTVV.